The clone carrying this T cell receptor beta chain occurred a few times. The junction had 15 bases not matched to a gene; V was cut back by 3 bases and J by 14 bases. The CDR3 totals 15 residues. CDR1 and CDR2 (germline): KGHDR, SFDVKD. The data stem from a study of regulatory T cells in long-lasting Graves disease. Time point indicated: newly diagnosed GD, antithyroid drugs for less than 3 months. Making the TCR library involved RNA that had been extracted from PBMCs. Arm-PCR of CDR3 regions with iRepertoire HTBI primers generated TCR beta libraries. TCRdb re-derived calls from the multiplex PCR reads in MiXCR, one entry per CDR3 protein. The table includes 350,000 to 500,000 distinct CDR3 sequences, around 15% detected once. This same sample was also taken into another study, of T cells in Graves' hyperthyroidism and ophthalmopathy. That paper notes: First-round RT-PCR of the TCR CDR3 relied on the HTBI primer set. Most thyroid clonotypes expanded above 0.001 were also detected in blood.

The receptor comes from a woman aged 50 to 60 with Graves disease. The gene calls are TRBV24-1 and TRBJ1-5; 7 nucleotides line up with TRBD1. The sample consisted of peripheral blood mononuclear cells (PBMCs), taken at new diagnosis, from a patient treated with antithyroid drugs. DNA for the CDR3: TGTGCCACCAGTGATAGTAGGGCAGGGGGACGAAAGGAGCATTTT. It yields the protein CATSDSRAGGRKEHF.